Each of the 14 T cell receptor beta chains below was sequenced from the same sample in a study of CD8 T cells in ankylosing spondylitis. Notes on the study in general: Characteristic, it appeared, of ankylosing spondylitis blood was a TCR beta motif of eight highly homologous variants.

Their cognate antigens are unknown. TCRdb ran MiXCR on the 5' RACE reads and lists one entry per CDR3 protein. Here the sample spans about 480,000 distinct CDR3 sequences, approximately 17% being singletons. Sequencing used blood, either unsorted or a sorted T cell fraction (not recorded which). These receptors all stem from a male donor with ankylosing spondylitis.

J is TRBJ2-5 and V is TRBV5-1; perhaps TRBD1 as D (5 bases). CDR1 is SGHRS, CDR2 YFSETQ, per germline. Trimming cost V 0 bases and J 5 bases, with 11 bases left between them. This CDR3 is built from 14 residues. CDR3 amino acids: CASSLGGQSETQYF. The CDR3 region has the DNA TGCGCCAGCAGCTTGGGGGGCCAATCGGAGACCCAGTACTTC.

This clonotype was seen only a few times. The chain uses TRBV4-1 and TRBJ2-7; 13 nucleotides agree with TRBD2. Looked up from germline, CDR1 is MGHRA and CDR2 is YSYEKL. The CDR3 is made up of 18 amino acids. The junction had 12 bases not matched to a gene; V was cut back by 1 base and J by 6 bases. CDR3 coding DNA: TGCGCCAGCAGCCAAGCCCCCCTCGCGAGACTAGCGGGAGGCGAGCAGTACTTC. Translating it yields CASSQAPLARLAGGEQYF.

This clonotype was seen repeatedly, ten times or more. V gene TRBV15 combines with J gene TRBJ2-1; D is ambiguous. This CDR3 is 13 amino acids long. Germline V gene sequence: CDR1 LNHNV, CDR2 YYDKDF (reference sequence). V gave up 1 base and J gave up 7 bases, with 8 bases separating them. CDR3 amino acids: CATSRVVSNEQFF. As DNA, the CDR3 is TGTGCCACCAGCAGAGTAGTTTCAAATGAGCAGTTCTTC.

This clonotype was seen more than once but under ten times. The chain combines TRBV28 with TRBJ1-5; tentatively, D is TRBD1 (5 bases). The V gene's germline CDR1 is MDHEN and CDR2 SYDVKM. Trimming pared 8 bases from V and 3 bases from J, leaving 14 bases between. The CDR3 sequence is 14 residues long. This CDR3 reads CASYTGTFNQPQHF. DNA of the CDR3: TGTGCCAGCTACACCGGGACCTTCAATCAGCCCCAGCATTTT.

About this clonotype: This sequence may be a read error, since a much larger clone differs from it by one base. V and J are TRBV9 and TRBJ1-3; D ambiguous. The CDR3 covers 15 residues. The germline CDR1 and CDR2 sequences are SGDLS and YYNGEE. The germline V and J ends were trimmed by 4 bases and 3 bases, with 14 bases remaining between them. The CDR3 sequence: CASSIASLDGNTIYF. The CDR3, as DNA: TGTGCCAGCAGCATAGCCTCCCTTGATGGAAACACCATATATTTT.

In its sample, this clonotype was seen a few times. The V call is TRBV6-1, the J call TRBJ2-7; D is possibly TRBD1 (5 bases). The CDR3 extends over 14 amino acids. Germline CDR1 and CDR2: MNHNS and SASEGT. V gave up 5 bases and J gave up 3 bases, with 14 bases separating them. The CDR3 here is CASSPGQGYYEQYF. CDR3 in DNA: TGTGCCAGCAGTCCCGGGCAGGGCTACTACGAGCAGTACTTC.

The J gene is TRBJ2-5, the V gene TRBV3-1, with TRBD1 identical over 7 bases. V lost 10 bases, J lost 1 base, and 6 bases stayed unmatched. Germline lookup yields CDR1 LGHDT and CDR2 YNNKEL (reference sequence). This CDR3 spans 13 amino acids. The CDR3 loop is CATSGQSQETQYF. The CDR3 DNA reads as TGTGCCACCTCGGGACAGTCCCAAGAGACCCAGTACTTC.

The chain is built from TRBV9 and TRBJ1-6; D possibly corresponds to TRBD1 (5 bases). The ends were cut back, 5 bases at V and 6 bases at J, with 15 bases in the middle. Germline V CDR1 and CDR2: SGDLS, YYNGEE. The CDR3 runs to 15 residues. This CDR3 reads CASSPGQLSNSPLHF. The CDR3 DNA sequence: TGTGCCAGCAGTCCCGGACAACTAAGTAATTCACCCCTCCACTTT.

The chain uses TRBV5-1 and TRBJ1-1, with TRBD1 identical over 9 bases. Germline V lookup: CDR1 SGHRS, CDR2 YFSETQ. V lost 2 bases, J lost 3 bases, and 5 bases stayed unmatched. The CDR3 consists of 15 residues. CDR3 in amino acids: CASSLQGAIYTEAFF. DNA for the CDR3: TGCGCCAGCAGCTTACAGGGGGCGATTTACACTGAAGCTTTCTTT.

CDR3 nucleotide sequence: TGCAGTGCATCTAGCGGGCCTGTCTACAATGAGCAGTTCTTC. This gives the protein CSASSGPVYNEQFF. The V call is TRBV20-1, the J call TRBJ2-1, with 8 bases fitting TRBD2. The CDR3 loop spans 14 amino acids. V lost 6 bases and J lost 3; bases outside the gene matches: 7. Per the germline V gene, CDR1 is DFQATT and CDR2 is SNEGSKA (reference sequence).

A few counts support this clonotype. The V and J genes are TRBV11-1 and TRBJ1-1; 11 positions match TRBD1. J lost 5 bases, V lost 4 bases, and 9 bases had no gene match. The CDR3 consists of 16 residues. Germline CDR1 reads SGHAT; CDR2 reads FQDESV (reference sequence). CDR3 sequence (DNA): TGTGCCAGCAGCTCCGGACAGGGGGCGAGTAGTACTGAAGCTTTCTTT. It yields the protein CASSSGQGASSTEAFF.

Only a few counts were recorded for this clonotype. The chain joins TRBV12-3 or TRBV12-4 to TRBJ2-3; D not resolved. The CDR3 covers 13 residues. V was pared by 4 bases and J by 4 bases, with 9 bases between. In DNA form, the CDR3 reads TGTGCCAGCAGTTATGAGAGCGCAGATACGCAGTATTTT. It is translated as CASSYESADTQYF.

This clonotype appeared a few times. CDR3 sequence: CASSNPSGGTYNEQFF. CDR3 sequence (DNA): TGTGCCAGCAGCAATCCGAGCGGGGGGACCTACAATGAGCAGTTCTTC. The V gene is TRBV7-2, the J gene TRBJ2-1; 9 nucleotides agree with TRBD2. The CDR3 totals 16 residues. Germline loops: CDR1 SGHTA, CDR2 FQGNSA. Unmatched junction bases numbered 7, after V lost 5 bases and J lost 2 bases.

The chain recombines TRBV20-1 with TRBJ2-1; weak D call: TRBD2 (6 bases). The CDR3 consists of 11 residues. Trimming left V 6 bases short and J 6 bases short, with 9 bases between. Germline V gives CDR1 DFQATT, CDR2 SNEGSKA (reference sequence). CDR3 residues: CSARDFNEQFF. The CDR3 region has the DNA TGCAGTGCAAGGGACTTCAATGAGCAGTTCTTC.